This TCR beta chain was retrieved from a study of T cell responses to AZD1222 COVID-19 vaccine. Study-level findings and limits: Recipients of AZD1222 seropositive at baseline numbered only 5 to 7. Unmutated regions of variants are reportedly targeted by nearly half of spike-specific TCRs.

On this clone: The antigen is unknown.

Trimming removed 0 bases from V and 1 base from J, with 6 bases in between. CDR1 is SGHTA and CDR2 is FQGTGA in the germline V gene. The CDR3 spans 15 residues. Profiled with immunoSEQ multiplex PCR; TCRdb holds only in-frame clones, not every one. The sample records 180,000 or so clones, 90% to 95% being singletons. Specimen: peripheral blood, collected 28 days after the second AZD1222 dose. This sequence was found in an adult who received the AZD1222 COVID-19 vaccine. The chain links TRBV7-3 to TRBJ2-2; no definite D call. CDR3 nucleotides: TGTGCCAGCAGCTTAACCTTCATGAACACCGGGGAGCTGTTTTTT. Translated, it gives CASSLTFMNTGELFF. Drawing the rest from reference TRBV7-3 and TRBJ2-2, the complete variable domain is GAGVSQTPSNKVTEKGKYVELRCDPISGHTALYWYRQSLGQGPEFLIYFQGTGAADDSGLPNDRFFAVRPEGSVSTLKIQRTERGDSAVYLCASSLTFMNTGELFFGEGSRLTVL.